A selection of T cell receptor beta chains follows, all from one sample in a study of shared clonotypes between healthy human individuals. The protocol was immunoSEQ multiplex PCR, while the TCRdb copy is restricted to in-frame clones and leaves out a portion. The sample holds more than 2 million clones, just over 90% seen once. Sequencing input: naive CD8+ T cells from PBMCs. Receptors originate from a man aged 18 to 29 in good health. Some clones in this sample may be carry-over from other donors' samples. The CDR3 runs from the conserved cysteine through the conserved F or W. The order of the fields is D gene, V gene, J gene, clone size, CDR3 DNA, CDR3 protein. D genes are given only for firm matches. Where a row states a size, it is once, few, many or the class of an expanded clone; other rows omit it.

d_call: TRBD2
v_call: TRBV29-1
j_call: TRBJ2-7
clone_size: once
cdr3_nt: TGCAGCGTTGGAACTAGCGCAACCTACGAGCAGTACTTC
cdr3_aa: CSVGTSATYEQYF

d_call: TRBD2
v_call: TRBV11-2
j_call: TRBJ2-5
clone_size: -
cdr3_nt: TGTGCCAGCAGCTTCCCCTCGGCGGGAGGCGAGGAGACCCAGTACTTC
cdr3_aa: CASSFPSAGGEETQYF

d_call: -
v_call: TRBV9
j_call: TRBJ2-7
clone_size: -
cdr3_nt: TGTGCCAGCAGCGTAGGGGGCGGTCGTTCCTACGAGCAGTACTTC
cdr3_aa: CASSVGGGRSYEQYF

d_call: -
v_call: TRBV7-9
j_call: TRBJ2-7
clone_size: -
cdr3_nt: TGTGCCAGCAGCCCGTCTAACCGTCTAGACTACGAGCAGTACTTC
cdr3_aa: CASSPSNRLDYEQYF

d_call: -
v_call: TRBV10-1
j_call: TRBJ2-7
clone_size: -
cdr3_nt: TGCGCCAGCAGTGGTAGGTCAGGGGCCAATCTCTCCTACGAGCAGTACTTC
cdr3_aa: CASSGRSGANLSYEQYF

d_call: -
v_call: TRBV27
j_call: TRBJ2-3
clone_size: once
cdr3_nt: TGTGCCAGCAGTTTGGTCGCCGGAGATACGCAGTATTTT
cdr3_aa: CASSLVAGDTQYF

d_call: -
v_call: TRBV14
j_call: TRBJ2-5
clone_size: -
cdr3_nt: TGTGCCAGCAGCCAAGGCGGACCAGTGAAAGAGACCCAGTACTTC
cdr3_aa: CASSQGGPVKETQYF

d_call: -
v_call: TRBV10-1
j_call: TRBJ2-5
clone_size: -
cdr3_nt: TGCGCCAGCAGTGAGTCAAACAGGGAGGGAGAGACCCAGTACTTC
cdr3_aa: CASSESNREGETQYF

d_call: TRBD2
v_call: TRBV7-9
j_call: TRBJ2-2
clone_size: -
cdr3_nt: TGTGCCAGCAGCTTGACTAGCGGGAGGGCACCCGGGGAGCTGTTTTTT
cdr3_aa: CASSLTSGRAPGELFF

d_call: TRBD1
v_call: TRBV27
j_call: TRBJ2-7
clone_size: -
cdr3_nt: TGTGCCAGCAGTTTAACCGGGACAGGGTCCTACGAGCAGTACTTC
cdr3_aa: CASSLTGTGSYEQYF

d_call: TRBD1
v_call: TRBV4-1
j_call: TRBJ1-5
clone_size: -
cdr3_nt: TGCGCCAGCAGCCAAGGGACAGGGAAGGGTCAGCCCCAGCATTTT
cdr3_aa: CASSQGTGKGQPQHF

d_call: -
v_call: TRBV7-8
j_call: TRBJ2-7
clone_size: -
cdr3_nt: TGTGCCAGCAGCTCGTCTTGGGACGAGCAGTACTTC
cdr3_aa: CASSSSWDEQYF

d_call: -
v_call: TRBV19
j_call: TRBJ1-1
clone_size: -
cdr3_nt: TGTGCCAGTAGTATAGTTCCTGGGAACACTGAAGCTTTCTTT
cdr3_aa: CASSIVPGNTEAFF